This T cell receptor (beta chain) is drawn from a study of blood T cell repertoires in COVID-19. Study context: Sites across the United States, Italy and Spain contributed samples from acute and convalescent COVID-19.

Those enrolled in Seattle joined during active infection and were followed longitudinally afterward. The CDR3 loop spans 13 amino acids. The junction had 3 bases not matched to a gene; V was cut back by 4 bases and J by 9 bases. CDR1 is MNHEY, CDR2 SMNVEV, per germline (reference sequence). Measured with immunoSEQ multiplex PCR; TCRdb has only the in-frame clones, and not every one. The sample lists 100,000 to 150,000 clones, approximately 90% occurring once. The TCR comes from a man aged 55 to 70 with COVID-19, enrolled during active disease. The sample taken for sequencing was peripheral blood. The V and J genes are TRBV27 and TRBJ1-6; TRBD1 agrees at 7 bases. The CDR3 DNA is TGTGCCAGCAGTTCAGGGGGGCTTTCACCCCTCCACTTT. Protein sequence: CASSSGGLSPLHF.